A single sample is the source of the 23 T cell receptor beta chains below, sequenced in a study of human T cells and chemical hapten exposure. TCRdb itself ran the RACE reads through MiXCR, one entry per CDR3 protein. The repertoire holds 65,000 to 100,000 distinct CDR3 sequences, with less than 8% as singletons. Regarding time point: patch test 2, 6 weeks after DPC sensitization. Treatment: therapeutic diphenylcyclopropenone sensitization with weekly scalp DPC. Specimen: whole blood, collected in connection with sensitization to the hapten diphenylcyclopropenone (DPC). These receptors all stem from a woman in her thirties with alopecia areata. Some clones in this sample may be carry-over from other donors' samples.

This clonotype was seen repeatedly, ten times or more. V usage is TRBV7-2 and J usage is TRBJ2-7; D uncertain. Germline loops: CDR1 SGHTA, CDR2 FQGNSA. The CDR3 has 13 amino acids. Trimming shortened V by 0 bases and J by 6 bases, and 9 bases separated the two germline ends. The CDR3 loop is CASSLAPNSEQYF. CDR3 DNA sequence: TGTGCCAGCAGCTTAGCTCCCAACTCCGAGCAGTACTTC.

With respect to this clonotype: Being one base from a much bigger clone, this may be a read error. The V gene is TRBV10-1, the J gene TRBJ2-3; D might be TRBD1 or TRBD2, each matching 5 bases. Germline CDR1 reads WNHNN; CDR2 reads SYGVQD (reference sequence). The CDR3 has 15 residues. The CDR3 DNA reads as TGCGACAGCAGCCAAGCCGGGACGGTCGCAGATACGCAGTATTTT. It translates to CDSSQAGTVADTQYF.

This clonotype occurred a few times. The V and J genes are TRBV27 and TRBJ2-2; 11 nucleotides agree with TRBD2. The germline V gene has CDR1 MNHEY and CDR2 SMNVEV (reference sequence). Trimming cost V 5 bases and J 4 bases; bases outside gene matches: 3. This CDR3 spans 15 amino acids. As DNA, the CDR3 is TGTGCCAGCAGTACCCTAGCGGGGGGCACCGGGGAGCTGTTTTTT. This encodes CASSTLAGGTGELFF.

This clonotype has at least ten counts. This sequence joins TRBV7-3 and TRBJ2-1; TRBD2 matches at 8 bases. The CDR3 consists of 15 residues. Germline V gene lookup returns CDR1 SGHTA and CDR2 FQGTGA. J lost 8 bases, V lost 0 bases, and 6 bases had no gene match. This CDR3 reads CASSLTAGDRDEQFF. The CDR3 bases are TGTGCCAGCAGCTTAACAGCGGGGGATAGGGATGAGCAGTTCTTC.

This clonotype was detected many times. CDR3 sequence reads: CASSFRVSGDTEAFF. The CDR3 bases are TGCGCCAGCAGCTTCAGGGTGTCCGGGGACACTGAAGCTTTCTTT. The rearrangement links TRBV5-1 to TRBJ1-1, with D perhaps matching TRBD1 (5 bases). V was trimmed by 2 bases and J by 3 bases, leaving 14 bases between them. Germline CDR1 and CDR2: SGHRS and YFSETQ. The CDR3 contains 15 residues. Together with reference TRBV5-1 and TRBJ1-1, the CDR3 gives the full variable domain: KAGVTQTPRYLIKTRGQQVTLSCSPISGHRSVSWYQQTPGQGLQFLFEYFSETQRNKGNFPGRFSGRQFSNSRSEMNVSTLELGDSALYLCASSFRVSGDTEAFFGQGTRLTVV.

In this sample, this clonotype turned up many times. CDR3 DNA: TGTGCTAGTGGTTTCGGGCAGCCCCAGCATTTT. Encoded protein: CASGFGQPQHF. This chain joins TRBV12-5 and TRBJ1-5; D is uncertain. V was pared by 3 bases and J by 7 bases, with 4 bases between. Germline assignment: CDR1 LGHNT and CDR2 FRNRAP. The CDR3 consists of 11 residues.

The genes are TRBV27 and TRBJ2-3; possibly TRBD2 for D (6 bases). Germline V gene lookup returns CDR1 MNHEY and CDR2 SMNVEV (reference sequence). Trimming took off 2 bases at V and 2 bases at J, with 14 bases between the two ends. The CDR3 length is 16 residues. The CDR3 region has the DNA TGTGCCAGCAGTTTAGCTAGAGGGACTCACACAGATACGCAGTATTTT. It codes for CASSLARGTHTDTQYF.

This clonotype was observed at least ten times. The chain recombines TRBV6-6 with TRBJ1-5; perhaps TRBD1 as D (5 bases). Germline CDR1 is MNHNY and CDR2 is SVGAGI (reference sequence). The length of the CDR3 is 16 residues. Deletions cut 5 bases from V and 1 base from J, with 15 bases between. CDR3 sequence reads: CASSPRASLSNQPQHF. CDR3 nucleotide sequence: TGTGCCAGCAGTCCCAGGGCGAGCCTAAGCAATCAGCCCCAGCATTTT.

The chain combines TRBV6-4 with TRBJ1-1; unclear D gene. The CDR3 spans 13 residues. CDR1 and CDR2 from the germline V gene are MRHNA and SNTAGT. Trimming removed 4 bases at V and 4 bases at J, with 10 bases between. CDR3 nucleotide sequence: TGTGCCAGCAGTGCAATGGACGGCACTGAAGCTTTCTTT. It codes for CASSAMDGTEAFF.

This clonotype came up many times. The chain links TRBV11-2 to TRBJ2-3; tentatively, D is TRBD1 or TRBD2 (6 bases each). Trimming pared 5 bases from V and 0 bases from J, leaving 9 bases between. Germline values: CDR1 SGHAT, CDR2 FQNNGV. This CDR3 has 14 residues. The CDR3 bases are TGTGCCAGCAGCCAGGGGACTAGCACAGATACGCAGTATTTT. Residues: CASSQGTSTDTQYF.

This clonotype has at least ten counts. The chain combines TRBV2 with TRBJ2-1; the D gene could be TRBD1 or TRBD2 (6 bases each). The CDR3 runs to 14 residues. V was clipped by 6 bases and J by 3 bases, with 12 bases between them. From germline, CDR1 is SNHLY and CDR2 FYNNEI. In DNA, the CDR3 is TGTGCCAGCAGGAGGGGGGCCTACTACAATGAGCAGTTCTTC. It encodes CASRRGAYYNEQFF.

This clonotype was recorded a few times. V is TRBV11-2 and J is TRBJ1-6; 11 bases match TRBD1. This CDR3 is built from 18 residues. V lost 6 bases and J lost 6; bases outside the gene matches: 13. CDR1 SGHAT and CDR2 FQNNGV come from the germline V gene. This chain's CDR3 is CASSRRGTGGGFNSPLHF. DNA for the CDR3: TGTGCCAGCAGTCGTCGGGGGACAGGGGGTGGTTTTAATTCACCCCTCCACTTT.

In this sample, this clonotype turned up many times. V gene TRBV20-1 combines with J gene TRBJ2-3, with 7 bases aligning to TRBD2. CDR3 size: 15 residues. Germline CDR1 reads DFQATT; CDR2 reads SNEGSKA (reference sequence). The V gene end was trimmed by 6 bases and the J gene end by 1 base; junction bases not matched to a gene: 10. CDR3 bases: TGCAGTGCCATCAGCGGGGATCGTGGCACAGATACGCAGTATTTT. Translated: CSAISGDRGTDTQYF.

This clonotype was recorded at least ten times. This chain connects TRBV29-1 to TRBJ2-2; the D gene could be TRBD1 or TRBD2 (5 bases each). CDR3 length: 14 amino acids. The germline gives CDR1 SQVTM, CDR2 ANQGSEA. Trimming pared 4 bases from V and 4 bases from J, leaving 13 bases between. The CDR3 DNA reads TGCAGCGTTGCCTGGGGGTCGAGCACCGGGGAGCTGTTTTTT. Translated: CSVAWGSSTGELFF.

This clonotype came up a few times. The V call is TRBV6-1, the J call TRBJ2-6; D gene uncertain. CDR3 size: 14 residues. Trimming removed 8 bases from V and 0 bases from J, with 8 bases in between. The germline V gene encodes CDR1 MNHNS and CDR2 SASEGT. CDR3 loop: CASERASGANVLTF. The CDR3 region has the DNA TGTGCCAGCGAGAGAGCCTCTGGGGCCAACGTCCTGACTTTC.

The chain carries TRBV20-1 and TRBJ1-2; 8 bases fit TRBD1. In germline, CDR1 is DFQATT, CDR2 SNEGSKA (reference sequence). This CDR3 is 17 amino acids long. V trimming: 1 base; J trimming: 1 base; junction bases outside the gene matches: 11. The CDR3 loop is CSARADRGGRSNYGYTF. For the CDR3, the DNA is TGCAGTGCTAGAGCCGACAGGGGAGGAAGAAGTAACTATGGCTACACCTTC.

J is TRBJ1-2 and V is TRBV7-2; no clear D. The V end was cut by 2 bases, the J end by 3 bases, with 10 bases between. Germline CDR1 is SGHTA and CDR2 is FQGNSA. This CDR3 is built from 14 residues. The CDR3 reads CASSLNAGYYGYTF. The CDR3 DNA reads as TGTGCCAGCAGCTTAAACGCAGGATACTATGGCTACACCTTC. Combining the CDR3 with reference TRBV7-2 and TRBJ1-2 gives the whole variable domain GAGVSQSPSNKVTEKGKDVELRCDPISGHTALYWYRQSLGQGLEFLIYFQGNSAPDKSGLPSDRFSAERTGGSVSTLTIQRTQQEDSAVYLCASSLNAGYYGYTFGSGTRLTVV.

Concerning this clonotype itself: A much larger clone differs by one base, so this may be a read error. The gene calls are TRBV28 and TRBJ2-5; possibly TRBD1 for D (5 bases). Germline V gene data show CDR1 as MDHEN and CDR2 as SYDVKM. The CDR3 contains 15 residues. V lost 6 bases and J lost 3, with 17 bases in between. In DNA form, the CDR3 reads TGTGCCAGCAGATTCTCTGCAGGGCAGGAAGAGACCCAGTACTTC. Its protein product is CASRFSAGQEETQYF.

This clonotype came up a few times. V is TRBV29-1 and J is TRBJ1-5, with D maybe TRBD1 (5 bases). The germline V and J ends were trimmed by 4 bases and 3 bases, with 7 bases remaining between them. The CDR3 consists of 12 residues. The germline gives CDR1 SQVTM, CDR2 ANQGSEA. This chain's CDR3 is CSVGGFNQPQHF. For the CDR3, the DNA is TGCAGCGTTGGGGGGTTCAATCAGCCCCAGCATTTT.

In its sample, this clonotype was seen many times. V usage is TRBV20-1 and J usage is TRBJ2-7; 8 positions match TRBD1. J was trimmed by 5 bases and V by 1 base; bases with no gene match: 7. This CDR3 spans 14 amino acids. Germline CDR1 and CDR2: DFQATT and SNEGSKA (reference sequence). CDR3 nucleotides: TGCAGTGCTAGAGCGCGACAGGGGATCCACGAGCAGTACTTC. Its translation is CSARARQGIHEQYF.

In its sample, this clonotype was seen many times. J is TRBJ2-3 and V is TRBV6-6; the match to TRBD2 covers 9 bases. The CDR3 sequence is 16 residues long. Germline CDR1 and CDR2: MNHNY and SVGAGI (reference sequence). V shed 2 bases, J shed 1 base, and the junction held 4 bases outside the gene matches. CDR3 DNA sequence: TGTGCCAGCAGTTACCCGACTAGCGGACGCACAGATACGCAGTATTTT. Translating gives CASSYPTSGRTDTQYF.

In its sample, this clonotype was seen a few times. The chain uses TRBV7-9 and TRBJ2-5; 8 nucleotides align to TRBD2. V shed 7 bases, J shed 5 bases, and the junction held 12 bases outside the gene matches. This CDR3 is built from 15 residues. Germline V gene sequence: CDR1 SEHNR, CDR2 FQNEAQ (reference sequence). CDR3 loop: CASTHSQRGMETQYF. Written as DNA, the CDR3 is TGTGCCAGCACCCACTCTCAGCGGGGGATGGAGACCCAGTACTTC.

This clonotype has only a few counts. J is TRBJ2-7 and V is TRBV14; D is unclear. The CDR3 is 13 amino acids. V lost 3 bases to trimming and J lost 3 bases, with 9 bases between them. Germline CDR1 reads SGHDN; CDR2 reads FVKESK. CDR3 sequence (DNA): TGTGCCAGCAGCCAGGGGTTGGACTACGAGCAGTACTTC. Encoded protein: CASSQGLDYEQYF.